This entry lists 3 T cell receptor beta chains sequenced from one sample in a study of siplizumab effects on memory and regulatory T cells. The assay was immunoSEQ multiplex PCR, and TCRdb's table has in-frame clones only and misses some. The profile covers 90,000 to 120,000 clones, with approximately 91% appearing a single time and under 3% taken by the ten largest. The sequenced sample consisted of CD4+ T cells sorted from blood. These receptors came from a human donor in good health. Some clones in this sample may be carry-over from other donors' samples.

The chain joins TRBV18 to TRBJ1-3; D is possibly TRBD1 (6 bases). Germline loops: CDR1 KGHSH, CDR2 LQKENI. This CDR3 region has 16 residues. With 4 bases removed from V and 2 bases from J, the gap between germline ends came to 15 bases. The CDR3 region is CASSQPGQIPGNTIYF. CDR3 sequence (DNA): TGTGCCAGCTCACAGCCGGGACAAATCCCTGGAAACACCATATATTTT.

The rearrangement joins TRBV7-9 to TRBJ2-3; TRBD2 matches at 9 bases. The germline gives CDR1 SEHNR, CDR2 FQNEAQ (reference sequence). This CDR3 comprises 15 residues. V lost 5 bases and J lost 0; bases outside the gene matches: 3. This chain's CDR3 is CASSPSGISTDTQYF. The CDR3, as DNA: TGTGCCAGCAGCCCTAGCGGGATAAGCACAGATACGCAGTATTTT.

The rearrangement joins TRBV21-1 to TRBJ2-7. TRBV21-1 is an annotated pseudogene. CDR3 size: 16 residues. This CDR3 is CASSKERIDSYYEQYF. CDR3 DNA sequence: TGTGCCAGCAGCAAAGAACGGATCGATTCTTACTACGAGCAGTACTTC.